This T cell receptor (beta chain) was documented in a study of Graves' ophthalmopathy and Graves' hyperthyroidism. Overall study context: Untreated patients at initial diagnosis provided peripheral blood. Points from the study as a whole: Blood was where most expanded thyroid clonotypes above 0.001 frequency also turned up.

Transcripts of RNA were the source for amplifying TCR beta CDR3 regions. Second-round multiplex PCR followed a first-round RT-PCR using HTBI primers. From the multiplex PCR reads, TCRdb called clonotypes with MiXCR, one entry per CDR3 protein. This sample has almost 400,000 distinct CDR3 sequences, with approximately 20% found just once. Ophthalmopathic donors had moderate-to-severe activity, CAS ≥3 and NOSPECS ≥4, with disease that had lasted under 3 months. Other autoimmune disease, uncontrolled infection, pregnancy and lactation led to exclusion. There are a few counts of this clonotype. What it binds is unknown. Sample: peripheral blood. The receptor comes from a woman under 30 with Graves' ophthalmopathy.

CDR3 amino acids: CASSIQGAGTEAFF. In DNA form, the CDR3 reads TGTGCCAGTAGTATTCAGGGGGCAGGCACTGAAGCTTTCTTT. The rearrangement joins TRBV19 to TRBJ1-1, with 8 bases that match TRBD1. This CDR3 has 14 residues. Germline V gene sequence: CDR1 LNHDA, CDR2 SQIVND (reference sequence). V trimming: 3 bases; J trimming: 4 bases; junction bases outside the gene matches: 4.